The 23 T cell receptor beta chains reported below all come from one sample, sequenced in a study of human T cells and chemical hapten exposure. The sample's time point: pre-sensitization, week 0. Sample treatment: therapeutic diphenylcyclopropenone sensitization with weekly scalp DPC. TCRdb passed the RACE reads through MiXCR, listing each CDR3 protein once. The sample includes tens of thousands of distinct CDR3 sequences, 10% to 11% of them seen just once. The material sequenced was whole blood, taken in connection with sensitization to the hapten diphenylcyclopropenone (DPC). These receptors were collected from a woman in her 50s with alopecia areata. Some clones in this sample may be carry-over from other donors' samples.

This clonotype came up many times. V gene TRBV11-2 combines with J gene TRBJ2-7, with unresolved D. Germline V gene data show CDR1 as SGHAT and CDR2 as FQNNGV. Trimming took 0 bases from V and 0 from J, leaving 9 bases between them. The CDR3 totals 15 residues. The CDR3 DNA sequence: TGTGCCAGCAGCTTAGAACCCGGTAGCTCCTACGAGCAGTACTTC. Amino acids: CASSLEPGSSYEQYF.

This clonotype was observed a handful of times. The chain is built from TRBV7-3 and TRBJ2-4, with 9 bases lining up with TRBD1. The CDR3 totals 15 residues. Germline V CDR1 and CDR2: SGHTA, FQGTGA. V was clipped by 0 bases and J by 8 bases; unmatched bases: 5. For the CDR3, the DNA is TGTGCCAGCAGCTTAACGCCGGGACAGGGCGACATTCAGTACTTC. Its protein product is CASSLTPGQGDIQYF. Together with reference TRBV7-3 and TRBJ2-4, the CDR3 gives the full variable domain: GAGVSQTPSNKVTEKGKYVELRCDPISGHTALYWYRQSLGQGPEFLIYFQGTGAADDSGLPNDRFFAVRPEGSVSTLKIQRTERGDSAVYLCASSLTPGQGDIQYFGAGTRLSVL.

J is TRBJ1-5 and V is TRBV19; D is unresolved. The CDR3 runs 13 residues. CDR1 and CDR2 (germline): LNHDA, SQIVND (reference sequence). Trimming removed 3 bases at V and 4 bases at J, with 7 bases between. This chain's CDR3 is CASSIVVNQPQHF. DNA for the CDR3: TGTGCCAGTAGTATTGTAGTTAATCAGCCCCAGCATTTT.

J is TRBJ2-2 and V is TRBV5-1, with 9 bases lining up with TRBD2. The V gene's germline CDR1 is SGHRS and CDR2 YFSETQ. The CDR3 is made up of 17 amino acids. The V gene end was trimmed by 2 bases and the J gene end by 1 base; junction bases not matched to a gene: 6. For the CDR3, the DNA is TGCGCCAGCAGCTTAGGTAGCGGGAGTATGAACACCGGGGAGCTGTTTTTT. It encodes CASSLGSGSMNTGELFF.

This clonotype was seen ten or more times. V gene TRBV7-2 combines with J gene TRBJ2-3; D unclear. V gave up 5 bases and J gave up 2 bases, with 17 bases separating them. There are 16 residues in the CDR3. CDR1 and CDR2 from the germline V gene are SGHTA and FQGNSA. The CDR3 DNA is TGTGCCAGCAGCGCCCGACTGAGCGTGATCACAGATACGCAGTATTTT. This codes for CASSARLSVITDTQYF. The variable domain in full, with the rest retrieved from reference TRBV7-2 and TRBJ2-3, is GAGVSQSPSNKVTEKGKDVELRCDPISGHTALYWYRQSLGQGLEFLIYFQGNSAPDKSGLPSDRFSAERTGGSVSTLTIQRTQQEDSAVYLCASSARLSVITDTQYFGPGTRLTVL.

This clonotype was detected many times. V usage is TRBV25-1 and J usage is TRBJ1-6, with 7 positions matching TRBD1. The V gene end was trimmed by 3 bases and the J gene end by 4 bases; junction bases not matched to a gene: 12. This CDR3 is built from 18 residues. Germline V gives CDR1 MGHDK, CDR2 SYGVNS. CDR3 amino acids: CASSDPDRSSPYNSPLHF. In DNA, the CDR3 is TGTGCCAGCAGTGACCCGGACAGGAGCTCTCCGTATAATTCACCCCTCCACTTT.

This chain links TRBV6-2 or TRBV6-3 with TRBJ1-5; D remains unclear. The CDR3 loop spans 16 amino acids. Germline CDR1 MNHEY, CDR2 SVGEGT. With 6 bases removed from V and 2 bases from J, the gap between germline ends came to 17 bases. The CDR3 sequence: CASSGTAWVGNQPQHF. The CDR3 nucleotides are TGTGCCAGCAGCGGTACAGCGTGGGTGGGCAATCAGCCCCAGCATTTT.

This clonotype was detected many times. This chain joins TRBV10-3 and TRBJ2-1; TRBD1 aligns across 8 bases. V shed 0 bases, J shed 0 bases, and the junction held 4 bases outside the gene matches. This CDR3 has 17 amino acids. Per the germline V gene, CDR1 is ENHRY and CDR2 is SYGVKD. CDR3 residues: CAISESWTGSSYNEQFF. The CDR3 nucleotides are TGTGCCATCAGTGAGTCTTGGACAGGGAGCTCCTACAATGAGCAGTTCTTC.

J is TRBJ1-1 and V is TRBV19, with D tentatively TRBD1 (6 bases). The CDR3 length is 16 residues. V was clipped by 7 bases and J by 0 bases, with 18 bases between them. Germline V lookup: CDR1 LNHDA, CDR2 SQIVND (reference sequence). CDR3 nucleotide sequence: TGTGCCAGTACCCCCTGGAGGGGGGGGGTGAACACTGAAGCTTTCTTT. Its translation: CASTPWRGGVNTEAFF. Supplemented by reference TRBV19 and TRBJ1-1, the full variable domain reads DGGITQSPKYLFRKEGQNVTLSCEQNLNHDAMYWYRQDPGQGLRLIYYSQIVNDFQKGDIAEGYSVSREKKESFPLTVTSAQKNPTAFYLCASTPWRGGVNTEAFFGQGTRLTVV.

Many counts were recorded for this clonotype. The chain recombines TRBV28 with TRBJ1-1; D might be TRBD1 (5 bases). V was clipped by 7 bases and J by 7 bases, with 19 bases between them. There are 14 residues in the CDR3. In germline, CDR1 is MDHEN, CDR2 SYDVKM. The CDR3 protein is CASKTTGGRGEAFF. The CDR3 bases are TGTGCCAGCAAGACGACGGGCGGTAGGGGTGAAGCTTTCTTT.

This CDR3 reads CASSPGRNSPLHF. Here the CDR3 DNA reads TGTGCCAGCTCACCGGGCAGAAATTCACCCCTCCACTTT. The chain recombines TRBV18 with TRBJ1-6; D is ambiguous. The ends were cut back, 3 bases at V and 7 bases at J, with 7 bases in the middle. There are 13 residues in the CDR3. CDR1 KGHSH and CDR2 LQKENI come from the germline V gene.

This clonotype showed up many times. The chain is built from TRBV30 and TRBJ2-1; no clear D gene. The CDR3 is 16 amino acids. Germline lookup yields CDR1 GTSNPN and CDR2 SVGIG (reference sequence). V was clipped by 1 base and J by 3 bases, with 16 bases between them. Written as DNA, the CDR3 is TGTGCCTGGAGTGCGTCTGGCCGGTCCATCTACAATGAGCAGTTCTTC. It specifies CAWSASGRSIYNEQFF.

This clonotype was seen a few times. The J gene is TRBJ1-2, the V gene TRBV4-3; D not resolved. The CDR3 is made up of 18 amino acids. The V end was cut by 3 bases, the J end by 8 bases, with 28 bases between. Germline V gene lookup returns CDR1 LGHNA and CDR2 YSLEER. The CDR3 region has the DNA TGCGCCAGCAGCCACCCCCATCGGAGCGCTATGTTCCCGGAAGGCTACACCTTC. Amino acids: CASSHPHRSAMFPEGYTF.

The CDR3 here is CASSGAQGFNSPLHF. In nucleotides, the CDR3 is TGTGCCAGCAGTGGGGCCCAGGGATTTAATTCACCCCTCCACTTT. This sequence joins TRBV28 and TRBJ1-6; possibly TRBD1 for D (5 bases). The CDR3 is made up of 15 amino acids. Germline CDR1 MDHEN, CDR2 SYDVKM. The V and J ends lost 5 bases and 6 bases respectively, with 14 bases between them.

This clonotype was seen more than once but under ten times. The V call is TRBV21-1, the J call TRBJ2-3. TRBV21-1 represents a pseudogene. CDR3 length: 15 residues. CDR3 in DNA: TGTGCCAGCAGCAAAGGGCTTATGGTCACAGATACGCAGTATTTT. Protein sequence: CASSKGLMVTDTQYF.

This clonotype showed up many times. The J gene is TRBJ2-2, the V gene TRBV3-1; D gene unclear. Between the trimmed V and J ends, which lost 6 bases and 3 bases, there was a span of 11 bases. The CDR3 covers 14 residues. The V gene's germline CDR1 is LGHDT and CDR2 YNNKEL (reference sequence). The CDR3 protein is CASSKSHHTGELFF. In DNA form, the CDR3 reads TGTGCCAGCAGTAAATCCCATCACACCGGGGAGCTGTTTTTT. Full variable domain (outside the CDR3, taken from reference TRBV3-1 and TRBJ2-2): DTAVSQTPKYLVTQMGNDKSIKCEQNLGHDTMYWYKQDSKKFLKIMFSYNNKELIINETVPNRFSPKSPDKAHLNLHINSLELGDSAVYFCASSKSHHTGELFFGEGSRLTVL.

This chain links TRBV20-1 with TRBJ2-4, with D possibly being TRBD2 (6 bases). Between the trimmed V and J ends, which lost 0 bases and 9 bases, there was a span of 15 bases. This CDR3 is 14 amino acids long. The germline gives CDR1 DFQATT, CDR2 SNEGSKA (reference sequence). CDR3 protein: CSARDGRESSIQYF. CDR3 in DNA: TGCAGTGCTAGAGACGGACGGGAGTCCTCCATTCAGTACTTC.

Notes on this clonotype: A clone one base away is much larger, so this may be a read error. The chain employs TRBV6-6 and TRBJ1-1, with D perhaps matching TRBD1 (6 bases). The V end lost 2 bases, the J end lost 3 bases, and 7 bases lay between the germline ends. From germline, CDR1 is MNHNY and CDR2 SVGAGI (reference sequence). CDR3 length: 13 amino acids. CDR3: CASSYEGDTEAFF. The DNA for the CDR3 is TGTGCCAGCAGTTACGAGGGGGACACTGAAGCTTTCTTT.

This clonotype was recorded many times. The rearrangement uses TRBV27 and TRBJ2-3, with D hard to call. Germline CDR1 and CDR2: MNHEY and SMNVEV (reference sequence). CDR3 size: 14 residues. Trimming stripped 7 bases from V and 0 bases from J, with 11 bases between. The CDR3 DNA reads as TGTGCCAGCACCGGAGCACGAAGCACAGATACGCAGTATTTT. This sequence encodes CASTGARSTDTQYF.

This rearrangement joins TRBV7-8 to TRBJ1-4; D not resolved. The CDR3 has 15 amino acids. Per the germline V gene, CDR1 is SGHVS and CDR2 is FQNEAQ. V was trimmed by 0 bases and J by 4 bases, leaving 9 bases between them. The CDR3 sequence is CASSLARASNEKLFF. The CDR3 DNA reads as TGTGCCAGCAGCTTAGCGAGAGCCAGTAATGAAAAACTGTTTTTT. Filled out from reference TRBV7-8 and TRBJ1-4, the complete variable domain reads GAGVSQSPRYKVAKRGQDVALRCDPISGHVSLFWYQQALGQGPEFLTYFQNEAQLDKSGLPSDRFFAERPEGSVSTLKIQRTQQEDSAVYLCASSLARASNEKLFFGSGTQLSVL.

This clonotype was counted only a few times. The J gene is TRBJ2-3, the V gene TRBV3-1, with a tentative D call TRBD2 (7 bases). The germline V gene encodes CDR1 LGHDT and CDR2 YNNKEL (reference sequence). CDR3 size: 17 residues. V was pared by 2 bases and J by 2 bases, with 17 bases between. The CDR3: CASSQQPGGGHTDTQYF. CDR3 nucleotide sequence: TGTGCCAGCAGCCAACAGCCGGGGGGCGGACACACAGATACGCAGTATTTT.

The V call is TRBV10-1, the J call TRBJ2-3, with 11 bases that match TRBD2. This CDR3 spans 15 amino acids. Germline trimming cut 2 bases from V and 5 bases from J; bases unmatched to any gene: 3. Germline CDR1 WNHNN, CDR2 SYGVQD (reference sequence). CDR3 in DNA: TGCGCCAGCAGTGAGCGGCTAGCGGGAGGAGATACGCAGTATTTT. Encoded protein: CASSERLAGGDTQYF.

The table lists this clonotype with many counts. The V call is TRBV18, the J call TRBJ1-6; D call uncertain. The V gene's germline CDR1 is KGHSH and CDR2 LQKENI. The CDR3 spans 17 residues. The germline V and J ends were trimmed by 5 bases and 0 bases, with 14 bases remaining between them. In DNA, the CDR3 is TGTGCCAGCTCAGCTTCTCGCGGGGACTCCTATAATTCACCCCTCCACTTT. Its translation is CASSASRGDSYNSPLHF.